This TCR beta chain was recovered during a study of T cells in Graves' hyperthyroidism and ophthalmopathy. This clonotype was counted between two and nine times. Using RNA transcripts as the source, TCR beta CDR3 regions were amplified. A first-round RT-PCR of the TCR CDR3 used the HTBI primer set. TCRdb itself ran the multiplex PCR reads through MiXCR, one entry per CDR3 protein. The table has around 400,000 distinct CDR3 sequences, roughly 25% seen once. This CDR3 has 16 residues. V shed 5 bases, J shed 7 bases, and the junction held 7 bases outside the gene matches. Germline V gives CDR1 PRHDT, CDR2 FYEKMQ (reference sequence). Stable disease denoted Graves' hyperthyroidism without ophthalmopathy progression within 18 months. Newly diagnosed hyperthyroidism, duration under 2 months, in patients aged 18 to 65. Researchers barred patients who had uncontrolled infection, other autoimmune disease, pregnancy or lactation. Cells are PBMCs isolated from 9 to 10 ml of fresh blood.

The receptor was derived from a man aged 45-65 years with Graves' hyperthyroidism. The chain uses TRBV13 and TRBJ2-1, with TRBD2 matching 14 bases. The sample was blood. CDR3 region: CASSPGLAGVLNEQFF. CDR3 bases: TGTGCCAGCAGCCCGGGACTAGCGGGAGTTCTGAATGAGCAGTTCTTC.